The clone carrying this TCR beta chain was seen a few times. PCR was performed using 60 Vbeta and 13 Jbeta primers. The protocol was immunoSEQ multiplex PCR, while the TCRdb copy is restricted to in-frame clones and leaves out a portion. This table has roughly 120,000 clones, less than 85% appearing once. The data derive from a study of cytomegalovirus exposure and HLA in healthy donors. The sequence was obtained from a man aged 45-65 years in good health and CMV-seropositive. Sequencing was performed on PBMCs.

The CDR3 region is CASSPRQGYEQYF. In DNA form, the CDR3 reads TGCGCCAGCAGCCCGAGACAGGGCTACGAGCAGTACTTC. The chain uses TRBV4-1 and TRBJ2-7; 7 bases line up with TRBD1. The CDR3 sequence is 13 residues long. The V gene end was trimmed by 4 bases and the J gene end by 3 bases; junction bases not matched to a gene: 3. Per germline, CDR1 MGHRA and CDR2 YSYEKL.